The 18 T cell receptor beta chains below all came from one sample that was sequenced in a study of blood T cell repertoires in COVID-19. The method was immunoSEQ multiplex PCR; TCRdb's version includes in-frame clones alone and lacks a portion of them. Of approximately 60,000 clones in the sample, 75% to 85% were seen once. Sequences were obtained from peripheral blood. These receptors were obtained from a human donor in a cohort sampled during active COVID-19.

The CDR3 spells CASSVSLPSEQYF. In DNA, the CDR3 is TGTGCCAGCAGCGTGAGTCTCCCCTCGGAGCAGTACTTC. The V gene is TRBV5-6, the J gene TRBJ2-7; D remains ambiguous. The germline gives CDR1 SGHDT, CDR2 YYEEEE. This CDR3 is built from 13 residues. Trimming removed 4 bases at V and 7 bases at J, with 15 bases between. Looking up the rest from reference TRBV5-6 and TRBJ2-7 gives the full variable domain: DAGVTQSPTHLIKTRGQQVTLRCSPKSGHDTVSWYQQALGQGPQFIFQYYEEEERQRGNFPDRFSGHQFPNYSSELNVNALLLGDSALYLCASSVSLPSEQYFGPGTRLTVT.

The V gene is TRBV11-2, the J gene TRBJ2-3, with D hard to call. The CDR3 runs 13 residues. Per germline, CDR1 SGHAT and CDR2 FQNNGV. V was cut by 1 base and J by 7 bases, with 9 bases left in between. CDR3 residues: CASSLGWLNTQYF. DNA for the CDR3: TGTGCCAGCAGCTTAGGGTGGCTTAATACGCAGTATTTT.

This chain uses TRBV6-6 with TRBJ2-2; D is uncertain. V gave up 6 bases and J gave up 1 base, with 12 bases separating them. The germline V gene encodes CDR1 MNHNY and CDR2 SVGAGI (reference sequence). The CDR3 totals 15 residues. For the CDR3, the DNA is TGTGCCAGCAGAGAATGGTCAGAGAACACCGGGGAGCTGTTTTTT. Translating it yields CASREWSENTGELFF.

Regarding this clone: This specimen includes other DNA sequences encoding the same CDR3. The CDR3 nucleotides are TGCAGCGTTCGGGACAGCCTCTCTGGAAACACCATATATTTT. This codes for CSVRDSLSGNTIYF. The chain joins TRBV29-1 to TRBJ1-3; TRBD1 agrees at 7 bases. The CDR3 consists of 14 residues. Looked up from germline, CDR1 is SQVTM and CDR2 is ANQGSEA. Trimming removed 5 bases from V and 0 bases from J; junction bases left unmatched: 4.

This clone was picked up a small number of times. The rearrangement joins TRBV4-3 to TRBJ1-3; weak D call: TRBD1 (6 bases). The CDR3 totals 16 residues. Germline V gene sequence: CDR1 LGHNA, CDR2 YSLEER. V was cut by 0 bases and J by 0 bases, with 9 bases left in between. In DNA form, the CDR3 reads TGCGCCAGCAGCCAAGAGACAGGACTCTCTGGAAACACCATATATTTT. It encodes CASSQETGLSGNTIYF.

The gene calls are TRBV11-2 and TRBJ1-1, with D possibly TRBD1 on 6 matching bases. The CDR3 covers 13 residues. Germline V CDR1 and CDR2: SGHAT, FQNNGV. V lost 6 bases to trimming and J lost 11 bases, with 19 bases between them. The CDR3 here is CASRLGTGGGAFF. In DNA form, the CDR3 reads TGTGCCAGCAGACTAGGGACGGGAGGGGGTGCTTTCTTT. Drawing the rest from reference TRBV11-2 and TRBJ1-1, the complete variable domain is EAGVAQSPRYKIIEKRQSVAFWCNPISGHATLYWYQQILGQGPKLLIQFQNNGVVDDSQLPKDRFSAERLKGVDSTLKIQPAKLEDSAVYLCASRLGTGGGAFFGQGTRLTVV.

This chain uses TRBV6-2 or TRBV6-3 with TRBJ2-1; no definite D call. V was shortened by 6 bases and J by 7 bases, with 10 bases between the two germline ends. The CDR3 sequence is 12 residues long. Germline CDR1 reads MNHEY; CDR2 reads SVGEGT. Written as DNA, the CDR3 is TGTGCCAGCAGCCGAGGTTGGAATGAGCAGTTCTTC. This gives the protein CASSRGWNEQFF.

The CDR3 DNA reads as TGCGCCAGCAGCTTGGAGGGGGCGGTTCTCTCGGGAGAGACCCAGTACTTC. Protein: CASSLEGAVLSGETQYF. V and J are TRBV5-1 and TRBJ2-5; 7 nucleotides line up with TRBD1. The germline V gene encodes CDR1 SGHRS and CDR2 YFSETQ. The CDR3 consists of 17 residues. V lost 0 bases and J lost 4; bases outside the gene matches: 12.

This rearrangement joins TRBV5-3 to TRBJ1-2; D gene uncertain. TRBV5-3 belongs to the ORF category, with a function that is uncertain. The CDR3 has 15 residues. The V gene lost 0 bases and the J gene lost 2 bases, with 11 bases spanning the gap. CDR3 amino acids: CARSLAREGNYGYTF. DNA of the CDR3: TGTGCCAGAAGCTTGGCGCGGGAGGGAAACTATGGCTACACCTTC.

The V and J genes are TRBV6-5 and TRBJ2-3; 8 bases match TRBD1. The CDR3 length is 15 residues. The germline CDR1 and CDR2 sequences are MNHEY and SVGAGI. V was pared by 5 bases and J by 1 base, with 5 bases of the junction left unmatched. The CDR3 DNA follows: TGTGCCAGCAGTCCACCGGGACAGGGCACAGATACGCAGTATTTT. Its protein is CASSPPGQGTDTQYF.

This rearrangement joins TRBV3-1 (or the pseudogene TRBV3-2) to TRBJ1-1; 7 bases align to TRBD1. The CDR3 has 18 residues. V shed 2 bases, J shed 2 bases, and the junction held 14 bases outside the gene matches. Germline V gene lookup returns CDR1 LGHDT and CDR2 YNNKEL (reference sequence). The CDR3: CASSQFPKTGTSNTEAFF. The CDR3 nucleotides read TGTGCCAGCAGCCAATTCCCAAAGACAGGGACCTCAAACACTGAAGCTTTCTTT.

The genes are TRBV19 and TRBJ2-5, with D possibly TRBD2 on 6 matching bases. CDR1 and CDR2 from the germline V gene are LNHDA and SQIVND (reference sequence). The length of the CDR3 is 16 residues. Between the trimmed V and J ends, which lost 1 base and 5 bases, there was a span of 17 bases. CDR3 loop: CASSIGDSPTRETQYF. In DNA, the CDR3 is TGTGCCAGTAGTATAGGGGACTCACCCACCAGGGAGACCCAGTACTTC. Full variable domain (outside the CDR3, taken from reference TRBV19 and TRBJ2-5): DGGITQSPKYLFRKEGQNVTLSCEQNLNHDAMYWYRQDPGQGLRLIYYSQIVNDFQKGDIAEGYSVSREKKESFPLTVTSAQKNPTAFYLCASSIGDSPTRETQYFGPGTRLLVL.

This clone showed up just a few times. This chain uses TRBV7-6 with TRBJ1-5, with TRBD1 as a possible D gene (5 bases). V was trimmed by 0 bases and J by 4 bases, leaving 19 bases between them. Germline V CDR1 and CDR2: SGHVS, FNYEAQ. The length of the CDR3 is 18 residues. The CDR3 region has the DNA TGTGCCAGCAGCTTAGCCCCCCGGGGGAGGAGCGAGAATCAGCCCCAGCATTTT. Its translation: CASSLAPRGRSENQPQHF.

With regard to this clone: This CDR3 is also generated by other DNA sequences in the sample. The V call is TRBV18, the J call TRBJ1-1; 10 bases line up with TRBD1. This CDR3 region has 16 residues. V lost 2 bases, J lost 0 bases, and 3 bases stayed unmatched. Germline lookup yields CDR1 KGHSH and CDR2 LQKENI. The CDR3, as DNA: TGTGCCAGCTCACCAGGGACAGGGGCCTTGAACACTGAAGCTTTCTTT. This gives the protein CASSPGTGALNTEAFF.

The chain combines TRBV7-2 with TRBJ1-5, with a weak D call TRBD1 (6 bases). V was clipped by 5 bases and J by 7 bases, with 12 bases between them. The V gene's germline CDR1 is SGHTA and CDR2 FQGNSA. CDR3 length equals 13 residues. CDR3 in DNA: TGTGCCAGCAGCCCAGGGGTCCGCCAGCCCCAGCATTTT. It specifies CASSPGVRQPQHF.

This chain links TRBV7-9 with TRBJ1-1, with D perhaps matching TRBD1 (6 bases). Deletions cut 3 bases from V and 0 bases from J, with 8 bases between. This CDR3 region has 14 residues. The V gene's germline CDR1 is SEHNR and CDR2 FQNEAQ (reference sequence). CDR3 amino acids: CASSLGAMNTEAFF. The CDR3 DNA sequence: TGTGCCAGCAGCTTGGGGGCCATGAACACTGAAGCTTTCTTT.

CDR3 nucleotides: TGTGCCAGCAGCCAAGGGACTTCCCCCTACGAGCAGTACTTC. This sequence encodes CASSQGTSPYEQYF. The rearrangement joins TRBV7-2 to TRBJ2-7, with D perhaps matching TRBD2 (6 bases). Trimming removed 5 bases at V and 2 bases at J, with 13 bases between. From germline, CDR1 is SGHTA and CDR2 FQGNSA. The CDR3 spans 14 residues.

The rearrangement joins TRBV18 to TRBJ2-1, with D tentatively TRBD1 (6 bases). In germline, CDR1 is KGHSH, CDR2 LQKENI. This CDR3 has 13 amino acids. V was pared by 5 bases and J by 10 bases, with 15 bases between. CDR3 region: CASSSDSRREQFF. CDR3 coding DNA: TGTGCCAGCTCATCGGACAGCAGACGGGAGCAGTTCTTC.